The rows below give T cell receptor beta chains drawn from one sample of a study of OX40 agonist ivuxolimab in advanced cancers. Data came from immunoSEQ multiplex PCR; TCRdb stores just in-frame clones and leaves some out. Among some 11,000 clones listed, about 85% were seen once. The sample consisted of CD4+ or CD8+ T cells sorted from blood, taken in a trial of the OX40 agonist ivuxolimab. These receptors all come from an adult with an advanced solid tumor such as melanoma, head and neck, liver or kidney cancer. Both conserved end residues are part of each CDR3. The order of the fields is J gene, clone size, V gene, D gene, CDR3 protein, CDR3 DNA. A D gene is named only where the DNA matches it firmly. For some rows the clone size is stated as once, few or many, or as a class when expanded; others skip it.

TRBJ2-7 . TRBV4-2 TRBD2 CASSQETSGSAYEQYF TGTGCCAGCAGCCAAGAAACGAGCGGGAGTGCCTACGAGCAGTACTTC
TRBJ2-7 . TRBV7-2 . CASSLGASSYEQYF TGTGCCAGCAGCTTAGGGGCCTCCTCCTACGAGCAGTACTTC
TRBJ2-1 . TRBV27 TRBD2 CASSSSSGAAYNEQFF TGTGCCAGCAGTTCTTCTAGCGGGGCCGCCTACAATGAGCAGTTCTTC
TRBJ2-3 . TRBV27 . CASSPARDTQYF TGTGCCAGCAGTCCGGCTAGAGATACGCAGTATTTT
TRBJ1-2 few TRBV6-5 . CASSRLGGFNYGYTF TGTGCCAGCAGTCGTCTGGGAGGATTTAACTATGGCTACACCTTC
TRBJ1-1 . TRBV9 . CASSVAPSGTEAFF TGTGCCAGCAGCGTCGCTCCCTCGGGCACTGAAGCTTTCTTT
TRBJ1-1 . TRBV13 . CASSYGQNTEAFF TGTGCCAGCAGCTACGGACAGAACACTGAAGCTTTCTTT
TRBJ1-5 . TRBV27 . CASSLAGFGNQPQHF TGTGCCAGCAGTTTAGCAGGGTTCGGGAATCAGCCCCAGCATTTT
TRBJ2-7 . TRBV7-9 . CASSLTDTNYEQYF TGTGCCAGCAGCTTAACCGACACAAACTACGAGCAGTACTTC
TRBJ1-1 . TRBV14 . CASSQGAGTEAFF TGTGCCAGCAGCCAAGGGGCCGGGACTGAAGCTTTCTTT
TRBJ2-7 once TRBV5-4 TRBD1 CASSLGTALYEQYF TGTGCCAGCAGCCTCGGGACAGCCCTCTACGAGCAGTACTTC
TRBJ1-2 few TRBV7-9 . CASSQSLGAYGYTF TGTGCCAGCAGCCAATCATTGGGGGCCTATGGCTACACCTTC
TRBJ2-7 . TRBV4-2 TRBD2 CASSQDTSGSYEQYF TGTGCCAGCAGCCAAGATACTAGCGGGAGCTACGAGCAGTACTTC
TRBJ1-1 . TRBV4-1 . CASSQVGENTEAFF TGCGCCAGCAGCCAAGTCGGGGAGAACACTGAAGCTTTCTTT
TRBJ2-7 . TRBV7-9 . CASSEGLDSYEQYF TGTGCCAGCAGCGAGGGACTTGACTCCTACGAGCAGTACTTC
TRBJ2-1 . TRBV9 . CASSVGLGLYNEQFF TGTGCCAGCAGCGTAGGCCTAGGCCTCTACAATGAGCAGTTCTTC
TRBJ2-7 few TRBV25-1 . CASSEVNGPYEQYF TGTGCCAGCAGTGAAGTAAACGGACCCTACGAGCAGTACTTC
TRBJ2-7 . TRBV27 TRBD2 CASGLAGVREQYF TGTGCCAGCGGGCTAGCGGGAGTTAGGGAGCAGTACTTC
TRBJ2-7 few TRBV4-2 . CASSQEKTPSAYEQYF TGTGCCAGCAGCCAAGAGAAAACTCCCTCAGCCTACGAGCAGTACTTC
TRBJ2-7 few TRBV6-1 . CASHLPWEQYF TGTGCCAGCCACCTTCCGTGGGAGCAGTACTTC
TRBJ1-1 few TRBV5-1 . CASSYRASNTEAFF TGCGCCAGCAGTTACAGGGCCTCGAACACTGAAGCTTTCTTT
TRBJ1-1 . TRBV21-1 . CASSPGPHYTEAFF TGTGCCAGCTCACCGGGACCGCACTACACTGAAGCTTTCTTT
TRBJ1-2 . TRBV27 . CASSSRAVGQYGYTF TGTGCCAGCAGTTCTAGAGCCGTCGGACAGTATGGCTACACCTTC
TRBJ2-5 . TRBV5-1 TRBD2 CASGSLAGGRETQYF TGCGCCAGCGGATCGCTAGCGGGGGGGCGGGAGACCCAGTACTTC
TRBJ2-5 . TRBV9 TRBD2 CASSVPALGGIQETQYF TGTGCCAGCAGCGTCCCCGCCCTCGGGGGGATCCAAGAGACCCAGTACTTC
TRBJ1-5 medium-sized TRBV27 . CASSTRDTSTIFNNQPQHF TGTGCCAGCAGTACCCGGGACACTAGTACCATCTTTAACAATCAGCCCCAGCATTTT
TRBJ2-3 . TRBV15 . CATSRIPGGVADTQYF TGTGCCACCAGCAGAATCCCAGGAGGGGTAGCAGATACGCAGTATTTT
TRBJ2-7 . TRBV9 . CASSPRTESYEQYF TGTGCCAGCAGCCCTCGGACAGAGTCCTACGAGCAGTACTTC
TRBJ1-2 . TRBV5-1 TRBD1 CASAKGQDPNYGYTF TGCGCCAGCGCCAAGGGACAGGATCCTAACTATGGCTACACCTTC
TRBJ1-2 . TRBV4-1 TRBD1 CASSQAGQGVYGYTF TGCGCCAGCAGCCAAGCGGGGCAGGGGGTCTATGGCTACACCTTC
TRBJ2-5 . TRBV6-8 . CASRNPSGETQYF TGTGCCAGCAGAAACCCCTCAGGGGAGACCCAGTACTTC
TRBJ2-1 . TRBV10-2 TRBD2 CATEGLAGGGYNEQFF TGCGCCACCGAAGGACTAGCGGGAGGGGGCTACAATGAGCAGTTCTTC
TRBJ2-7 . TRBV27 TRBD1 CASRTVGQGFYEQYF TGTGCCAGCAGAACGGTCGGACAGGGGTTCTACGAGCAGTACTTC
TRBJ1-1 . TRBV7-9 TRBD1 CASSRTGDGTEAFF TGTGCCAGCAGCCGGACAGGGGACGGCACTGAAGCTTTCTTT
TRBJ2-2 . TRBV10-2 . CASSESRGRELFF TGCGCCAGCAGTGAGTCCAGGGGACGAGAGCTGTTTTTT
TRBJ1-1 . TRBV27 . CASSLVGLPGGDTEAFF TGTGCCAGCAGTTTAGTCGGGCTCCCTGGCGGGGACACTGAAGCTTTCTTT
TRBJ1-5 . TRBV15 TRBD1 CATSTSGQGPRNQPQHF TGTGCCACCAGCACTTCGGGACAGGGTCCGCGCAATCAGCCCCAGCATTTT
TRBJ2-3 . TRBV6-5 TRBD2 CASKLAGGADTQYF TGTGCCAGCAAATTAGCGGGAGGGGCAGATACGCAGTATTTT
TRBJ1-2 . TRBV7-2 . CASSLGSDYGYTF TGTGCCAGCAGCCTTGGGAGCGACTATGGCTACACCTTC
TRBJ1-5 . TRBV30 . CAWSVRGGLRNQPQHF TGTGCCTGGAGTGTACGGGGGGGGCTGAGAAATCAGCCCCAGCATTTT
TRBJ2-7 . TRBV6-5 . CASSYNSASYEQYF TGTGCCAGCAGTTACAATAGCGCCTCCTACGAGCAGTACTTC
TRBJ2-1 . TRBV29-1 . CSVVGGMIYNEQFF TGCAGCGTTGTAGGGGGTATGATTTACAATGAGCAGTTCTTC
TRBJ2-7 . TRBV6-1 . CASTMGGEQYF TGTGCCAGCACAATGGGAGGCGAGCAGTACTTC